This is a list of T cell receptor beta chains from one sample in a study of T cells after yellow fever vaccination. MiXCR was run by TCRdb on the 5' RACE reads, yielding one entry per CDR3 protein. The table lists 250,000 to 300,000 distinct CDR3 sequences, about 5.2% of them singletons. The source was CD4+ T cells sorted from PBMCs, collected on the day of the yellow fever booster vaccination. The receptors originated from a young man who received the YFV17D yellow fever vaccine. The CDR3 runs from the conserved cysteine through the conserved F or W. Each record gives: V gene, D gene, clone size, J gene, CDR3 protein, CDR3 DNA. D genes are given only for firm matches. Clone size is given for some rows only: seen once, a few or many times, or a class if the clone is expanded.

v_call: TRBV9; d_call: -; clone_size: few; j_call: TRBJ1-6; cdr3_aa: CASSPRTENSPLHF; cdr3_nt: TGTGCCAGCAGCCCCCGGACAGAGAATTCACCCCTCCACTTT
v_call: TRBV20-1; d_call: -; clone_size: many; j_call: TRBJ1-1; cdr3_aa: CSARAGFGITEAFF; cdr3_nt: TGCAGTGCTAGGGCAGGGTTCGGAATTACTGAAGCTTTCTTT
v_call: TRBV7-2; d_call: -; clone_size: -; j_call: TRBJ2-3; cdr3_aa: CASSFSPSTDTQYF; cdr3_nt: TGTGCCAGCAGCTTCTCCCCTAGCACAGATACGCAGTATTTT
v_call: TRBV3-1; d_call: -; clone_size: -; j_call: TRBJ1-1; cdr3_aa: CASSQGQGWYTEAFF; cdr3_nt: TGTGCCAGCAGCCAAGGTCAGGGATGGTACACTGAAGCTTTCTTT
v_call: TRBV6-5; d_call: -; clone_size: many; j_call: TRBJ1-4; cdr3_aa: CASSYSGREYEKLFF; cdr3_nt: TGTGCCAGCAGTTACAGTGGGAGGGAATACGAAAAACTGTTTTTT
v_call: TRBV20-1; d_call: -; clone_size: -; j_call: TRBJ1-1; cdr3_aa: CSARYGNTEAFF; cdr3_nt: TGCAGTGCTAGGTACGGGAACACTGAAGCTTTCTTT
v_call: TRBV24-1; d_call: -; clone_size: few; j_call: TRBJ2-1; cdr3_aa: CATSDSGRPPNNEQFF; cdr3_nt: TGTGCCACCAGTGATTCGGGGCGCCCCCCGAACAATGAGCAGTTCTTC
v_call: TRBV12-5; d_call: -; clone_size: -; j_call: TRBJ1-6; cdr3_aa: CASGSGGTPLHF; cdr3_nt: TGTGCTAGTGGTTCCGGGGGAACACCCCTCCACTTT
v_call: TRBV19; d_call: -; clone_size: few; j_call: TRBJ1-5; cdr3_aa: CASSIAGRDQPQHF; cdr3_nt: TGTGCCAGTAGTATCGCGGGAAGGGATCAGCCCCAGCATTTT
v_call: TRBV10-3; d_call: -; clone_size: few; j_call: TRBJ2-3; cdr3_aa: CAILSTGTDTQYF; cdr3_nt: TGTGCCATCTTATCCACGGGCACAGATACGCAGTATTTT
v_call: TRBV6-5; d_call: TRBD2; clone_size: -; j_call: TRBJ2-5; cdr3_aa: CASSSGLAGGPETQYF; cdr3_nt: TGTGCCAGCAGTTCCGGACTAGCGGGGGGGCCCGAGACCCAGTACTTC
v_call: TRBV7-2; d_call: TRBD2; clone_size: few; j_call: TRBJ2-1; cdr3_aa: CASSRTSNEQFF; cdr3_nt: TGTGCCAGCAGCCGGACTAGCAATGAGCAGTTCTTC
v_call: TRBV5-6; d_call: TRBD2; clone_size: -; j_call: TRBJ2-1; cdr3_aa: CASSTGLAGGLGEQFF; cdr3_nt: TGTGCCAGCAGCACCGGACTAGCGGGGGGTCTTGGTGAGCAGTTCTTC
v_call: TRBV15; d_call: -; clone_size: -; j_call: TRBJ1-4; cdr3_aa: CATTGADEKLFF; cdr3_nt: TGTGCCACCACAGGGGCTGATGAAAAACTGTTTTTT
v_call: TRBV12-3/TRBV12-4; d_call: TRBD1; clone_size: few; j_call: TRBJ2-7; cdr3_aa: CASSFSGQGFYEQYF; cdr3_nt: TGTGCCAGCAGTTTCTCGGGACAGGGGTTTTACGAGCAGTACTTC
v_call: TRBV28; d_call: TRBD1; clone_size: -; j_call: TRBJ2-4; cdr3_aa: CASSADPGQGSSNIQYF; cdr3_nt: TGTGCCAGCAGCGCCGATCCCGGACAGGGCTCTTCAAACATTCAGTACTTC
v_call: TRBV12-3/TRBV12-4; d_call: -; clone_size: -; j_call: TRBJ1-1; cdr3_aa: CASSPLPQGREAFF; cdr3_nt: TGTGCCAGCAGTCCCCTCCCCCAGGGGAGAGAAGCTTTCTTT
v_call: TRBV5-1; d_call: -; clone_size: many; j_call: TRBJ2-1; cdr3_aa: CASSFRPSEYNEQFF; cdr3_nt: TGCGCCAGCAGCTTTCGGCCTAGCGAGTACAATGAGCAGTTCTTC
v_call: TRBV12-3/TRBV12-4; d_call: -; clone_size: -; j_call: TRBJ1-2; cdr3_aa: CASMRGGGYTF; cdr3_nt: TGTGCCAGCATGAGGGGGGGAGGCTACACCTTC
v_call: TRBV12-5; d_call: -; clone_size: -; j_call: TRBJ2-1; cdr3_aa: CASGPSRNEQFF; cdr3_nt: TGTGCTAGTGGTCCTAGCCGGAATGAGCAGTTCTTC
v_call: TRBV20-1; d_call: -; clone_size: few; j_call: TRBJ1-1; cdr3_aa: CSVKAGGTEAFF; cdr3_nt: TGCAGTGTAAAGGCTGGGGGAACTGAAGCTTTCTTT
v_call: TRBV5-1; d_call: -; clone_size: many; j_call: TRBJ2-2; cdr3_aa: CASSLGQGRITGELFF; cdr3_nt: TGCGCCAGCAGCTTGGGGCAGGGGCGTATCACCGGGGAGCTGTTTTTT
v_call: TRBV4-3; d_call: -; clone_size: few; j_call: TRBJ2-5; cdr3_aa: CASSRVVGARETQYF; cdr3_nt: TGCGCCAGCAGCCGGGTAGTGGGGGCAAGAGAGACCCAGTACTTC
v_call: TRBV7-2; d_call: -; clone_size: many; j_call: TRBJ2-5; cdr3_aa: CASSRSGYQETQYF; cdr3_nt: TGTGCCAGCAGCCGGAGCGGGTACCAAGAGACCCAGTACTTC
v_call: TRBV2; d_call: -; clone_size: -; j_call: TRBJ1-1; cdr3_aa: CASTPDSTEAFF; cdr3_nt: TGTGCCAGCACGCCGGACAGTACTGAAGCTTTCTTT
v_call: TRBV7-3; d_call: TRBD1; clone_size: many; j_call: TRBJ1-1; cdr3_aa: CASSVTGFTEAFF; cdr3_nt: TGTGCCAGCAGCGTGACAGGGTTCACTGAAGCTTTCTTT